One TCR beta chain is described in this entry. Its specific antigen is unknown. Base qualities were left out, and no much larger clone turns up one base away. The data were taken from a study of identical twins (dated by TCRdb to between 2015 and 2016). About the full investigation: To test whether fetal clonotypes persist, the study used deep sequencing on TCR alpha and beta repertoires from monozygotic twins, unrelated adults of various ages, and cord blood. Replicate twin experiments were performed at different times using different library preparation protocols to rule out contamination. What the authors observed across the whole study: In monozygotic twins, recombination models systematically underestimated out-of-frame TCR alpha sharing, but the models matched the sharing seen between unrelated individuals. Compared with coincidental sharing between unrelated individuals, an excess of low generation-probability sequences was observed among out-of-frame TCR alpha sequences shared between twins. Zero-insertion analyses could be partly confounded by invariant T cells such as MAIT and iNKT, although diverse VJ usage argued against such confounding for most clonotypes. Because the same donors could not be followed over many years, the conclusions depended on cross-sectional statistical analysis. Abundant cord blood beta clonotypes had fewer insertions, young adult naive repertoires showed a similar but weaker trend, and memory repertoires showed no such trend. A weaker excess of twin sharing was found in beta out-of-frame sequences because the signal-to-noise ratio was lowered by fewer shared sequences.

Only healthy Caucasian donors were included. Three pairs of female monozygotic twins, all aged roughly 18 to 30 years, made up the twin cohort. Positive isolation kits from Invitrogen were used to isolate the CD4+ and CD8+ T cell populations. From the germline V gene, CDR1 is MRHNA and CDR2 is SNTAGT. V gives up 9 bases and J gives up 4 bases, and the segment between their germline ends measures 15 bases. The cysteine opens and the phenylalanine closes a CDR3 of 13 amino acids. The kept DNA is CDR3 alone, 39 bases in frame from the first base. The library was produced with 5' RACE. TCRdb shows the sequencer as Illumina HiSeq 2000. A universal primer binding site was added through template switching, and the final cDNA carried a unique molecular identifier so that TCR cDNA molecules could be counted accurately. First-strand cDNA for TCR alpha and beta chains was synthesized from specific primers in the conserved constant-segment region. Each cDNA library was double barcoded, with a SMART-Mk sample barcode plus Illumina barcodes, to control for contamination. Two successive PCR steps introduced TruSeq adapter sequences along with Illumina sample barcodes. The TCR alpha and beta cDNA libraries were sequenced on the Illumina HiSeq platform using custom primers. The published analysis was carried out like this. MiGEC processed the raw reads to extract unique molecular identifiers, while MiXCR was used to determine the CDR3 positions. For each individual, recombination models were inferred using an EM algorithm with the repgenHMM and IGoR tools. The tcR package in R was used for shared clonotype analysis, with sharing normalized by the product of cloneset sizes. To study raw recombination without the effects of thymic and clonal selection, out-of-frame nonproductive sequences were analyzed. TCRdb reworked the public reads: Q25 trimming with fastp, MiXCR clone assembly, productive beta chains retained. Records with the same CDR3 protein are collapsed into one entry carrying the most frequent genes and DNA. The V and J calls reflect TCRdb's pipeline rather than the authors' work. The sample records a few hundred thousand distinct CDR3 sequences, roughly 15% of which are singletons. The ten largest clones capture around 0.48% of the sample.

These same records also appear under a second study, on yellow fever vaccine responses in identical twins. The other study reports the following: According to the authors, in identical twins the way T cells responded to vaccination appeared partly convergent and partly personalized. In identical twins, the study followed T cell clones that responded to the vaccine with precision.

Sample: CD4+ T cells sorted from blood. Recombination connected TRBV6-4 to TRBJ2-5; the best D guess is TRBD2, with 6 bases matching. The sequence derives from a young woman in good health. The encoded CDR3 is CASSSGFGETQYF. The nucleotide sequence reads as follows: TGTGCCAGTAGCAGCGGGTTTGGAGAGACCCAGTACTTC.